This T cell receptor beta chain was documented in a study of T cell responses to AZD1222 COVID-19 vaccine. Broader study findings: Unmutated regions of variants are reportedly targeted by nearly half of spike-specific TCRs. Females made up more of the donors, who were largely white British, and clonal diversity may have come out too low. An increase in Spike-specific TCR breadth and depth was observed after two AZD1222 doses.

Libraries were prepared by immunoSEQ multiplex PCR; TCRdb keeps only in-frame clonotypes and omits some of them. This sample carries around 120,000 clones, 90% to 95% of them seen once, and the ten largest clones take over 2.5%. This clone turned up a few times. Its antigen is unknown. Relative to the germline gene, one junction end is altered; a read error may explain this. Germline CDR1 and CDR2: SEHNR and FQNEAQ (reference sequence). The CDR3 consists of 11 residues. This chain connects TRBV7-9 to TRBJ2-7, with unresolved D. The TCR was taken from an adult in good health. The material sequenced was peripheral blood, taken on day 0 of AZD1222 vaccination. The CDR3 is CASSSLVGDFF. The CDR3 DNA follows: TGTGCCAGCAGCTCGTTGGTTGGAGACTTCTTC.